This TCR beta chain is drawn from a study of T cells in Graves' hyperthyroidism and ophthalmopathy (dated by TCRdb to the late 2010s). Regarding the study in general: Peripheral blood samples were taken at initial diagnosis, before any treatment was given. TCR V-J signatures able to tell the groups apart were searched for in a discovery cohort of about a hundred patients, of whom 43 had Graves' ophthalmopathy and some 60 had stable Graves' hyperthyroidism. Prospective prediction of ophthalmopathy was tested in an independent validation cohort consisting of roughly 19 hyperthyroidism patients and approximately 16 patients who later progressed to ophthalmopathy. The 100 discovery patients were randomly split 7:3 into training and test sets. In six Graves' hyperthyroidism patients, the study also compared T-cell repertoires from thyroid tissue with T-cell repertoires from blood. After sampling, hyperthyroidism patients received methimazole starting at 30 mg daily, and ophthalmopathy patients received high-dose intravenous methylprednisolone. According to the paper, TCR Vbeta CDR3 sequencing was carried out on some 140 peripheral blood samples, which came from 40 to 45 ophthalmopathy, approximately 72 hyperthyroidism and some 17 progressor patients. General conclusions and limits of the study: In cross-validation, a model built on a 13 V-J signature told ophthalmopathy apart from stable hyperthyroidism with approximately 90% sensitivity and roughly 81% specificity, and in testing the same model reached 80%/75%. Most expanded thyroid clonotypes (frequency above 0.001) were also found in blood, which suggests that blood repertoires may mirror thyroid immune responses. Sample size was not statistically predetermined, and blinding of investigators to group allocation was not performed. In validation, the model predicted progression to ophthalmopathy a median of roughly six months before onset, with over 55% sensitivity and 72.22% specificity.

A patient counted as having stable Graves' hyperthyroidism if no progression to ophthalmopathy occurred over 18 months of follow-up. Hyperthyroidism patients were newly diagnosed, with disease duration under 2 months, and aged 18 to 65 years. Exclusion was applied to patients with uncontrolled infections, other autoimmune diseases, pregnancy or lactation. Diagnoses were established on the basis of clinical symptoms, serum thyroxine and TRAb, thyroid ultrasound, and orbital computed tomography. PBMCs were separated from under 11 ml of fresh peripheral blood using Ficoll-Paque density gradient centrifugation. Total RNA was extracted with Trizol reagent, and quality was checked on an Agilent 2100 Bioanalyzer. From a lookup of the germline V gene (reference sequence), CDR1 and CDR2 are GTSNPN and SVGIG. From its cysteine to its phenylalanine, the CDR3 spans 12 amino acids. Only the CDR3 DNA is retained, 36 bases long and in frame from the first base. V lost 1 base and J lost 3 bases; the stretch between them is 4 bases long.

Amplification of TCR beta CDR3 regions was carried out from RNA transcripts. The first round of RT-PCR for the TCR CDR3 was performed with the HTBI primer set and the Qiagen OneStep RT-PCR kit. Libraries were constructed in a second round of multiplex PCR, after which size selection and purification were carried out. Sequencing of the libraries was done on an Illumina HiSeq2000 using paired-end 100 bp reads. The published analysis was carried out like this. SOAPnuke was used to process the raw data, removing reads that contained adapters or uncalled bases, had a mean Phred below 15, or lacked an exact match to the constant primer or identifier. COPE v1.2.5 was used to merge the high-quality paired reads, and each unique nucleotide sequence was defined as a clonotype. MiTCR v1.1 was used to align clonotypes to the IMGT TRBV, TRBD and TRBJ reference segments. Analysis was restricted to V-J combinations with a frequency above 0.0001, which covered just over 98% of repertoires. A TCS score was defined as the ratio between F50 (clonal expansion) and ExV (chaos), using BLOSUM62-based TCRdist between CDR3 peptides within each V-J. Welch's t-statistics and random forest reduced roughly 500 V-J features to 10 to 15, which were used in a naive Bayes classifier (R e1071). TCRdb cleaned the public reads at Q25 with fastp, built clones with MiXCR and kept in-frame beta chains. Entries are consolidated by CDR3 protein sequence, retaining the most common genes and DNA. The V and J calls, along with clone size, are taken from TCRdb and not from the paper's own processing. The sample has about 480,000 distinct CDR3 sequences on record, around an eighth of them singletons. Clones ranked in the top ten supply 15% to 20% of the sample.

In the case of this clonotype: Which antigen it targets is not known. There are no base qualities to consult, and no much larger clone falls within one base.

The clonotype comes from a woman aged 18-30 years with Graves' hyperthyroidism. Recombination connected TRBV30 to TRBJ1-5; the D gene identity is not certain. The specimen sequenced was blood. For the CDR3, the sequence is CAWSALNQPQHF. The nucleotides read TGTGCCTGGAGTGCCCTCAATCAGCCCCAGCATTTT. The CDR3, completed at both ends by the reference TRBV30 and TRBJ1-5 genes, gives the full variable domain SQTIHQWPATLVQPVGSPLSLECTVEGTSNPNLYWYRQAAGRGLQLLFYSVGIGQISSEVPQNLSASRPQDRQFILSSKKLLLSDSGFYLCAWSALNQPQHFGDGTRLSIL.